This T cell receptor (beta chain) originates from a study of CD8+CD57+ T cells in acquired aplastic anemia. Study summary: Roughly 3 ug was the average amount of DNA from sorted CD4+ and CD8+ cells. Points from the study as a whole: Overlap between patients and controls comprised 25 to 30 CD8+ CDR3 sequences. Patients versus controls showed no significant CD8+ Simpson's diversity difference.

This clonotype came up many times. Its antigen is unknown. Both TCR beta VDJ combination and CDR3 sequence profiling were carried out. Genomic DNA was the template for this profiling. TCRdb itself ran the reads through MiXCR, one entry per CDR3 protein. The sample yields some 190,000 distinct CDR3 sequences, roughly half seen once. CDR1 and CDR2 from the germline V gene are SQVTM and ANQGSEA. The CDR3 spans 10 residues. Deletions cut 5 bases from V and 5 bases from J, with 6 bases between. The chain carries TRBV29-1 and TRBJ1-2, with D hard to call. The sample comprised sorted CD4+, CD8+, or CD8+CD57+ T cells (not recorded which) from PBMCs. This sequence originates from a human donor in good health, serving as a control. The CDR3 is CSVRPYGYTF. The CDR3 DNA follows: TGCAGCGTTCGCCCTTATGGCTACACCTTC. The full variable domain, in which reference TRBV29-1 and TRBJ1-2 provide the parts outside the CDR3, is SAVISQKPSRDICQRGTSLTIQCQVDSQVTMMFWYRQQPGQSLTLIATANQGSEATYESGFVIDKFPISRPNLTFSTLTVSNMSPEDSSIYLCSVRPYGYTFGSGTRLTVV.